This T cell receptor (beta chain) was recorded in a study of T-cell memory formation after mild COVID-19. TCRdb used MiXCR to reprocess the 5' RACE reads, holding one entry per CDR3 protein. The repertoire holds 290,000 or so distinct CDR3 sequences, with less than 20% as singletons. Per germline, CDR1 SGHNT and CDR2 YYREEE (reference sequence). Trimming took 9 bases from V and 4 from J, leaving 13 bases between them. The CDR3 sequence is 13 residues long. The TCR comes from a man aged 18 to 29 who had mild COVID-19 (a few samples of this study predate the infection). Cell type and time point are not known. The chain links TRBV5-4 to TRBJ1-4; TRBD1 is a possible D gene (6 bases). The sequenced sample was PBMCs or a T cell subset sorted from them (not recorded which). The CDR3 loop is CATADRFNEKLFF. In DNA, the CDR3 is TGTGCCACCGCTGACAGGTTTAATGAAAAACTGTTTTTT.